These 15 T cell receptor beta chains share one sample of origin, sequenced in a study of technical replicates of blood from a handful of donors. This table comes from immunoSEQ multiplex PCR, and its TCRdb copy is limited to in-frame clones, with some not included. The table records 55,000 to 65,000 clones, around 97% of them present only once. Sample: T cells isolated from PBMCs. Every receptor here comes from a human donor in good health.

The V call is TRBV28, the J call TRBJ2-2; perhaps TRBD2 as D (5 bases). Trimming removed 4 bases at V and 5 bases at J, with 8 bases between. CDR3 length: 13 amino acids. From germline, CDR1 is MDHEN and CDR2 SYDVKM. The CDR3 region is CASSWRVTGELFF. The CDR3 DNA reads TGTGCCAGCAGTTGGCGGGTGACCGGGGAGCTGTTTTTT.

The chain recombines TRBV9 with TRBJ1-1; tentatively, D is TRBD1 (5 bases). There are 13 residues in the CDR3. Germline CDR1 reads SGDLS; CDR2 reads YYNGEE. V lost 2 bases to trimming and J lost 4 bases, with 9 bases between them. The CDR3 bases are TGTGCCAGCAGCGTTGGGGCCGGCACTGAAGCTTTCTTT. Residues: CASSVGAGTEAFF.

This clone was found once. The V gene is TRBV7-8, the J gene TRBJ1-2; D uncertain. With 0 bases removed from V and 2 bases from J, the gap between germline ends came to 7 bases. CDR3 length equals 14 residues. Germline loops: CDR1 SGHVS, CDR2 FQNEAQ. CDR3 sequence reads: CASSLAGLNYGYTF. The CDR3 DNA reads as TGTGCCAGCAGCTTAGCGGGCCTAAACTATGGCTACACCTTC.

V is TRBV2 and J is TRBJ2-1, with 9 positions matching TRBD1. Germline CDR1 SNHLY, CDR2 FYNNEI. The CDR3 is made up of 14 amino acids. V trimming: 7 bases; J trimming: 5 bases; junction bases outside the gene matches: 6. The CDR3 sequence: CASTLRTGDNEQFF. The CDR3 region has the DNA TGTGCCAGCACCCTCCGGACAGGGGACAATGAGCAGTTCTTC.

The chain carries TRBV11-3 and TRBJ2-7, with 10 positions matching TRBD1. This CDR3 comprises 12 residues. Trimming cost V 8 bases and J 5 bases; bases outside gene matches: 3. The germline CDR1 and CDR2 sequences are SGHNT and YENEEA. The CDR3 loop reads CASAGTGDEQYF. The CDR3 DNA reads TGTGCCAGCGCCGGGACAGGGGACGAGCAGTACTTC.

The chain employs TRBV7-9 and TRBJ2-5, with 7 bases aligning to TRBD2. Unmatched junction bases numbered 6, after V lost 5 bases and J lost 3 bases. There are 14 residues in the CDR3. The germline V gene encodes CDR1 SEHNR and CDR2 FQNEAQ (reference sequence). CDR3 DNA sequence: TGTGCCAGCAGCCCCGAACTAGCGAAAGAGACCCAGTACTTC. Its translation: CASSPELAKETQYF.

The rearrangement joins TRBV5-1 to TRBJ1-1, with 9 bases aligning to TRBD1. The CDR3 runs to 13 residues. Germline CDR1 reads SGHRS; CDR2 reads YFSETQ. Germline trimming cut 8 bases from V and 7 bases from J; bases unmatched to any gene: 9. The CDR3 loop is CASRDRVSGEAFF. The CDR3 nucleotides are TGCGCCAGTAGGGACAGGGTGAGCGGTGAAGCTTTCTTT.

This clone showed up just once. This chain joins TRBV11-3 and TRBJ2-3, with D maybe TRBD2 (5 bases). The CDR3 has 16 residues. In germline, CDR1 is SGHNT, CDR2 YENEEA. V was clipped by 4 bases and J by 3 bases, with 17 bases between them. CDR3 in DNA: TGTGCCAGCAGCTCCGCAACGGGATCCTCTACAGATACGCAGTATTTT. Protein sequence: CASSSATGSSTDTQYF.

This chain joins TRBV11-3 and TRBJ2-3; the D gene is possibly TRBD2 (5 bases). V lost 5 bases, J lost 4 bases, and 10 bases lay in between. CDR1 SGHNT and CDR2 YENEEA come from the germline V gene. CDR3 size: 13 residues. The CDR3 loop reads CASSTGLADTQYF. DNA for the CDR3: TGTGCCAGCAGCACCGGACTCGCAGATACGCAGTATTTT.

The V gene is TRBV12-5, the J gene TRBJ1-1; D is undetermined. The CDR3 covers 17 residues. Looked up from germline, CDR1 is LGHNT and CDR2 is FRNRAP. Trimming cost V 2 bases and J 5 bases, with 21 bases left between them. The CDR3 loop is CASGLNPRANSGTEAFF. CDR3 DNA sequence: TGTGCTAGTGGTTTGAATCCGCGCGCCAACTCGGGAACTGAAGCTTTCTTT.

This CDR3 reads CASSPPGQIAEAFF. CDR3 in DNA: TGTGCCAGCTCACCGCCTGGACAGATCGCTGAAGCTTTCTTT. The chain couples TRBV18 to TRBJ1-1; weak D call: TRBD1 (6 bases). Per germline, CDR1 KGHSH and CDR2 LQKENI. V lost 3 bases and J lost 6, with 14 bases in between. CDR3 length equals 14 residues.

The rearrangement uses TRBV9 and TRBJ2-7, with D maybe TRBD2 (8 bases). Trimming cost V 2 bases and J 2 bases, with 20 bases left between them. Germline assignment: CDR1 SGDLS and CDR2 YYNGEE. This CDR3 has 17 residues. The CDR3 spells CASSVGTAGRGTYEQYF. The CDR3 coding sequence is TGTGCCAGCAGCGTGGGGACAGCCGGGAGGGGCACCTACGAGCAGTACTTC.

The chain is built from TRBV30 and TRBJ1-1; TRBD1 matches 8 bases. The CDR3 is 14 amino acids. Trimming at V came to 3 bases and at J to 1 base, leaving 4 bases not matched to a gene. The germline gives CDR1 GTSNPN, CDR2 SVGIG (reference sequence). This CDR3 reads CAWRDGQGNTEAFF. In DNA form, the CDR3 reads TGTGCCTGGAGGGATGGACAGGGGAACACTGAAGCTTTCTTT.

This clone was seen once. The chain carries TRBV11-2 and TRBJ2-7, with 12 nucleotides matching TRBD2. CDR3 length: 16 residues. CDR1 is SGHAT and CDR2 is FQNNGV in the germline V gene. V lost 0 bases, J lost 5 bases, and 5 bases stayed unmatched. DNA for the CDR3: TGTGCCAGCAGCTTAGAACTAGCGGGAGGTCTCCACGAGCAGTACTTC. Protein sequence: CASSLELAGGLHEQYF.

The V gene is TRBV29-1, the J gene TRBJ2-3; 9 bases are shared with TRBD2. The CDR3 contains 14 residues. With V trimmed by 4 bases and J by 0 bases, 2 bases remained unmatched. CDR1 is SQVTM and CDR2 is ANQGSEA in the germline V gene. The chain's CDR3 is CSVATSGSTDTQYF. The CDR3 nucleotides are TGCAGCGTTGCGACTAGCGGAAGCACAGATACGCAGTATTTT.